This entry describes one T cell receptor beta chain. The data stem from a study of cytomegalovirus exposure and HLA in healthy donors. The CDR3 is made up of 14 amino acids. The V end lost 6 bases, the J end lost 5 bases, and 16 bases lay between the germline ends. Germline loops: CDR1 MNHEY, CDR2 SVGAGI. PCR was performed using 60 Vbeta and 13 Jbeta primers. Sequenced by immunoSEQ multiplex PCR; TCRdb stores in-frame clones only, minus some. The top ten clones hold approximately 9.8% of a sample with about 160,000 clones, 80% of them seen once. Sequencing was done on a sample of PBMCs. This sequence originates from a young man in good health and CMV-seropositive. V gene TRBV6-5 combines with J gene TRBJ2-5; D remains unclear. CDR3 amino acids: CASSPPWSRETQYF. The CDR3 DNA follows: TGTGCCAGCAGCCCACCGTGGAGCCGGGAGACCCAGTACTTC.